This TCR beta chain is drawn from a study of cytomegalovirus exposure and HLA in healthy donors. The overall study: In an early release, HLA-typed donors contributed tens of millions of unique TCR sequences.

The PCR made use of 60 Vbeta and 13 Jbeta primers. TCRdb's table, derived via immunoSEQ multiplex PCR, lists solely in-frame clones and lacks some. The sample records about 160,000 clones, approximately 82% being singletons. This CDR3 is 14 amino acids long. CDR1 is LNHDA, CDR2 SQIVND, per germline (reference sequence). Deletions cut 11 bases from V and 0 bases from J, with 14 bases between. The chain recombines TRBV19 with TRBJ1-3, with D possibly being TRBD1 (5 bases). Input material: PBMCs. The sequence was obtained from a male donor in good health and CMV-seropositive. DNA of the CDR3: TGTGCCGCCGGGGGGGTGAACTCTGGAAACACCATATATTTT. The encoded protein is CAAGGVNSGNTIYF. The variable domain in full, with the rest retrieved from reference TRBV19 and TRBJ1-3, is DGGITQSPKYLFRKEGQNVTLSCEQNLNHDAMYWYRQDPGQGLRLIYYSQIVNDFQKGDIAEGYSVSREKKESFPLTVTSAQKNPTAFYLCAAGGVNSGNTIYFGEGSWLTVV.